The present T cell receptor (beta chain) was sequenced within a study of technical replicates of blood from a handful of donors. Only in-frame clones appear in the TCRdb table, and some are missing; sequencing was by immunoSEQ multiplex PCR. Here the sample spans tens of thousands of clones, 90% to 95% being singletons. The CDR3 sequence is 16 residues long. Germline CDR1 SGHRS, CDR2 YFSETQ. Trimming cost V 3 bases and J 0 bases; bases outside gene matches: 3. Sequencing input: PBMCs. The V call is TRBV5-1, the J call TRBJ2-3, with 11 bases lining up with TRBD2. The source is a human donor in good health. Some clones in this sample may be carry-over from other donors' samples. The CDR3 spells CASSSGTSGSTDTQYF. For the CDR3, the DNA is TGCGCCAGCAGCTCTGGGACTAGCGGCAGCACAGATACGCAGTATTTT.